This T cell receptor beta chain was recovered during a study of somatic mutations in cytotoxic T cells in rheumatoid arthritis. About the research overall: Certain V beta antibody-stained T-cell populations, V beta1+ cells sequenced for TCRB among them, were flow-sorted to nearly 100% purity.

The healthy controls consisted of blood donors aged 56 years at the median (range roughly 20-75), around 60% of whom were female. Points from the study as a whole: It was found that CD8+ T-cell clonality in rheumatoid arthritis patients did not differ significantly from that in age-matched healthy controls. For about an eighth of the roughly 60 patients, a single CD8+ clone accounted for more than 20% of CD8+ cells.

Comment on this clone: Its cognate antigen is unknown.

Germline loops: CDR1 SGHVS, CDR2 FNYEAQ. V shed 5 bases and J 3 bases; nucleotides not matched to a gene: 7. This CDR3 has 16 amino acids. The method was immunoSEQ multiplex PCR; TCRdb's version includes in-frame clones alone and lacks a portion of them. The top ten clones hold roughly a tenth of a sample with 15,000 to 25,000 clones, roughly 82% of them seen once. The chain is built from TRBV7-6 and TRBJ2-5, with TRBD2 matching over 12 bases. The sequence came from a woman between 50 and 59 years old in good health. What was sequenced was CD8+ T cells sorted from blood. This CDR3 is CASSTSLAGGEETQYF. CDR3 nucleotide sequence: TGTGCCAGCAGCACGTCCCTAGCGGGAGGGGAAGAGACCCAGTACTTC.